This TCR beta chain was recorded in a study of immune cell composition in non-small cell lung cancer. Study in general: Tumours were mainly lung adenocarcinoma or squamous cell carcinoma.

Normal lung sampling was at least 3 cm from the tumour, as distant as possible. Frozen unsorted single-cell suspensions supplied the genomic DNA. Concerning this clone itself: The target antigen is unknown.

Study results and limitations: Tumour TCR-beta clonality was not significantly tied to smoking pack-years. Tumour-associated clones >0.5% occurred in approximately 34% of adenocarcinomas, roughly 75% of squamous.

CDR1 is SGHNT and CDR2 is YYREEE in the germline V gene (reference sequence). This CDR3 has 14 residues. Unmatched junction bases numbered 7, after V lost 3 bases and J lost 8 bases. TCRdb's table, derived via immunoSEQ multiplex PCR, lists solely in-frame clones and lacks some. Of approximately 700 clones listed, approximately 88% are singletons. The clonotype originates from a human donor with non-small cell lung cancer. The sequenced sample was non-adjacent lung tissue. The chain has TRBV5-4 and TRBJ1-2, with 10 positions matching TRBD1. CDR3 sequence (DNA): TGTGCCAGCAGCTCAACGACAGGGGGCCAGGGCTACACCTTC. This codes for CASSSTTGGQGYTF. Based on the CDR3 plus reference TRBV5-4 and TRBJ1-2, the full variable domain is ETGVTQSPTHLIKTRGQQVTLRCSSQSGHNTVSWYQQALGQGPQFIFQYYREEENGRGNFPPRFSGLQFPNYSSELNVNALELDDSALYLCASSSTTGGQGYTFGSGTRLTVV.